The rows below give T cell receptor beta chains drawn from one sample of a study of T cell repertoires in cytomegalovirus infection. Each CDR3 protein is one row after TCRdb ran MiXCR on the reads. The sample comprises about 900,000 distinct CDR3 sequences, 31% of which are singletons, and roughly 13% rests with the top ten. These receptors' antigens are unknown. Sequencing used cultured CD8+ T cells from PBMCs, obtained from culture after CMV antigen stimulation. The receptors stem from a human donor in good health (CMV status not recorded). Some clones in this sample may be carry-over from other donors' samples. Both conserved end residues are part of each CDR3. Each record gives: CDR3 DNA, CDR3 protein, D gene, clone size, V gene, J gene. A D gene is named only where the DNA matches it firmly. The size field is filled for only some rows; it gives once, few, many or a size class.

TGTGCCAGCAGAATAGACTACAACTCCTACAATGAGCAGTTCTTC,CASRIDYNSYNEQFF,.,few,TRBV2,TRBJ2-1
TGTGCCAGCAGCTCCAGGGAAAGAAGGGATTCACCCCTCCACTTT,CASSSRERRDSPLHF,.,many,TRBV7-8,TRBJ1-6
TGTGCCAGCAGTCGCCGTGTGGGAATATCGGAAAAACTGTTTTTT,CASSRRVGISEKLFF,.,.,TRBV6-1,TRBJ1-4
TGTGCCAGCAGCGGGGGACAGGGAGTGGTGGAACTGTTTTTT,CASSGGQGVVELFF,TRBD1,many,TRBV7-6,TRBJ1-4
TGTGCCAGCAGCTTTAGGCCTAGCGGACACAATGAGCAGTTCTTC,CASSFRPSGHNEQFF,TRBD2,.,TRBV7-9,TRBJ2-1
TGTGCCAGCAGCTTAACGGGACAGGACTCCTACAATGAGCAGTTCTTC,CASSLTGQDSYNEQFF,TRBD1,many,TRBV7-6,TRBJ2-1
TGTGCCAGCAGCACGACAGGGGGCCATGACTATGGCTACACCTTC,CASSTTGGHDYGYTF,TRBD1,.,TRBV7-2,TRBJ1-2
TGTGCCAACAGCCATCTACAGGGACAAGGGAACACTGAAGCTTTCTTT,CANSHLQGQGNTEAFF,.,.,TRBV4-2,TRBJ1-1
TGTGCCAGCAGTTACCGACAGGGGGCCCGACGTGGCGAGCAGTACTTC,CASSYRQGARRGEQYF,TRBD1,.,TRBV6-5,TRBJ2-7
TGCAGCGTTGAATGGCGACCCCTTCTTCAAGAGACCCAGTACTTC,CSVEWRPLLQETQYF,.,.,TRBV29-1,TRBJ2-5
TGTGCCAGCTCACCACAGGGAGATGAAAAACTGTTTTTT,CASSPQGDEKLFF,.,.,TRBV18,TRBJ1-4
TGCAGTGGCCTACAGGGGGCAAGCTCCTACAATGAGCAGTTCTTC,CSGLQGASSYNEQFF,TRBD1,many,TRBV20-1,TRBJ2-1
TGTGCCAGCATCACGACTAGCGGGGGGGCCCGGGAGCTGTTTTTT,CASITTSGGARELFF,TRBD2,few,TRBV7-2,TRBJ2-2
TGTGCCAGCAGCTGCCGATTCCAGGGACATCTGAGCGACCCTTGCTCGAACACCGGGGAGCTGTTTTTT,CASSCRFQGHLSDPCSNTGELFF,.,.,TRBV7-8,TRBJ2-2
TGTGCCAGCAGACCGGGACTCCAGGGGAACGAGCAGTACTTC,CASRPGLQGNEQYF,.,.,TRBV27,TRBJ2-7
TGTGCCAGTACCAGGGGGGACATTCAGTACTTC,CASTRGDIQYF,.,.,TRBV19,TRBJ2-4
TGTGTCAGCGAGAGGGACGCCGTTTCTGAAGCTTTCTTT,CVSERDAVSEAFF,.,.,TRBV6-1,TRBJ1-1
TGTGCCACCAGCAGTTCAGAGACAGAAGTCAATCAGCCCCAGCATTTT,CATSSSETEVNQPQHF,.,few,TRBV28,TRBJ1-5
TGTGCCAGCAGCCTACAGACTAGCGGGGTGGGAGATACGCAGTATTTT,CASSLQTSGVGDTQYF,TRBD2,once,TRBV11-1,TRBJ2-3
TGTGCCAGCAGCCCTGGATTCCGGGAGCTGTTTTTT,CASSPGFRELFF,.,.,TRBV6-5,TRBJ2-2
TGTGCCAGCCTCCCGCTGAACACTGAAGCTTTCTTT,CASLPLNTEAFF,.,.,TRBV7-2,TRBJ1-1
TGTGCCAGCAGGAACGTCGAAACGCAGTATTTT,CASRNVETQYF,.,few,TRBV6-8,TRBJ2-3
TGTACCAGCAGCTCATCTCGGACAGGGCAGGGTGGCTACACCTTC,CTSSSSRTGQGGYTF,TRBD1,.,TRBV7-2,TRBJ1-2
TGTGCCAGCAGCCAAGATTCCGCCCTAGGCGCCGCCCCAGATGAGCAGTTCTTC,CASSQDSALGAAPDEQFF,.,few,TRBV4-2,TRBJ2-1
TGCGCCAGCAGCCTACGGGACAGCGGAGGCTACACCTTC,CASSLRDSGGYTF,TRBD1,.,TRBV4-1,TRBJ1-2
TGTGCCAGCAGCTCCCCCAAGACTAGCGGGGGAGAGACCCAGTACTTC,CASSSPKTSGGETQYF,TRBD2,.,TRBV11-2,TRBJ2-5
TGTGCCAGCAGCCCCTGGGGGGCTGGTGAAGCTTTCTTT,CASSPWGAGEAFF,.,few,TRBV27,TRBJ1-1
TGTGCCAGCAGCACCCCCCAGGGGAGCCATTCACCCCTCCACTTT,CASSTPQGSHSPLHF,.,.,TRBV7-9,TRBJ1-6
TGTGCCAGCAGCCAAGGACACAGGGGCGTCGATGAGCAGTTCTTC,CASSQGHRGVDEQFF,TRBD1,few,TRBV4-2,TRBJ2-1
TGTGCCAGCAGTTTTGACATCGGCCCGAAAATGAACACTGAAGCTTTCTTT,CASSFDIGPKMNTEAFF,.,.,TRBV12-3/TRBV12-4,TRBJ1-1
TGTGCCACCAGCAGAACCGACAGCTCGAACACTGAAGCTTTCTTT,CATSRTDSSNTEAFF,.,.,TRBV15,TRBJ1-1
TGTGCCAGTAGTATTGGGATCGGACTTAAAGAGACCCAGTACTTC,CASSIGIGLKETQYF,.,few,TRBV19,TRBJ2-5
TGTGCCAGCAGCCATACAATTAATGAGCAGTTCTTC,CASSHTINEQFF,.,few,TRBV5-6,TRBJ2-1
TGCAGTGCCCCCGCCCGACCGGGACAGGGGGCCGGCTATGGCTACACCTTC,CSAPARPGQGAGYGYTF,TRBD1,few,TRBV20-1,TRBJ1-2
TGTGCCAGCAGTGAAGTAGCCACCGGAGCAACAGATACGCAGTATTTT,CASSEVATGATDTQYF,.,.,TRBV6-1,TRBJ2-3
TGTGCCAGCAGCCAACCCCGTGGAGGCTTGTACAATGAGCAGTTCTTC,CASSQPRGGLYNEQFF,.,.,TRBV4-2,TRBJ2-1
TGTGCCAGCAGTAAATCAGGCTATAGCAATCAGCCCCAGCATTTT,CASSKSGYSNQPQHF,.,.,TRBV28,TRBJ1-5
TGTGCCAGCAATTTGGCCCGTTACAATCAGCCCCAGCATTTT,CASNLARYNQPQHF,.,few,TRBV28,TRBJ1-5
TGTGCCAGCAGCCACGCCCGGGGGGGCAATCAGCCCCAGCATTTT,CASSHARGGNQPQHF,.,few,TRBV7-8,TRBJ1-5
TGTGCCAGCAGTGAAGGGGGCCTCTCCCTCGATGAGCAGTTCTTC,CASSEGGLSLDEQFF,.,.,TRBV6-1,TRBJ2-1
TGTGCCAGCAGTGAATATGGGACAAACTCGCAAGAGACCCAGTACTTC,CASSEYGTNSQETQYF,.,.,TRBV2,TRBJ2-5
TGTGTCAGCGCGCCGCGGGAGGGCTCCTATGGCTACACCTTC,CVSAPREGSYGYTF,.,.,TRBV7-6,TRBJ1-2
TGTGCCAGCAGCCAAGACGGAGGGGTCTCCTACAATGAGCAGTTCTTC,CASSQDGGVSYNEQFF,.,few,TRBV4-2,TRBJ2-1
TGTGCCAGTAGTATCTTCACTAGCGGTGTAGCCAAAAACATTCAGTACTTC,CASSIFTSGVAKNIQYF,TRBD2,.,TRBV19,TRBJ2-4
TGTGCCAGCAGCTTAGGGGGGGGGCCCGTCGAGCAGTACTTC,CASSLGGGPVEQYF,.,many,TRBV7-2,TRBJ2-7
TGTGCCATCAGTCGGGGAGTCTCAGCTCAGCCCCAGCATTTT,CAISRGVSAQPQHF,.,.,TRBV10-3,TRBJ1-5
TGTGCCAGTAAACAGGGGGCTGGGAATCAGCCCCAGCATTTT,CASKQGAGNQPQHF,TRBD1,.,TRBV18,TRBJ1-5
TGCAGCGTAACAGGGTCACAAGAGACCCAGTACTTC,CSVTGSQETQYF,.,.,TRBV29-1,TRBJ2-5
TGTGCCAGCAGCTTAGCCAGGGGACAGGGGAATGAAAAACTGTTTTTT,CASSLARGQGNEKLFF,TRBD1,.,TRBV7-9,TRBJ1-4
TGTGCCAGCAGTTTTAGGAAGAGAGGAAACACCATATATTTT,CASSFRKRGNTIYF,.,.,TRBV28,TRBJ1-3
TGTGCCAGCAGTTCGCCGGGGTACATCTCAGATACGCAGTATTTT,CASSSPGYISDTQYF,.,.,TRBV12-3/TRBV12-4,TRBJ2-3
TGTGCCAGCAGCCCGACTGCCGGGACAGGGGTCTACAATGAGCAGTTCTTC,CASSPTAGTGVYNEQFF,TRBD1,few,TRBV7-6,TRBJ2-1
TGTGCCAGCAGCCAAGGGACTAGCGGGAGGACAGATACGCAGTATTTT,CASSQGTSGRTDTQYF,TRBD2,many,TRBV3-1,TRBJ2-3
TGTGCCAGCAGCTTATGGTTACAGGGAGGAACAGATACGCAGTATTTT,CASSLWLQGGTDTQYF,.,few,TRBV7-8,TRBJ2-3
TGCAGCGTTGAAGGCGACAGGGGACATGAAGCTTTCTTT,CSVEGDRGHEAFF,TRBD1,.,TRBV29-1,TRBJ1-1
TGTGCCAGCAGTTTGTACGGGTCGGGTGAGCAGTTCTTC,CASSLYGSGEQFF,.,.,TRBV27,TRBJ2-1
TGCGCCAGCAGCTTCGAGGTTAGGACCTACAATGAGCAGTTCTTC,CASSFEVRTYNEQFF,.,few,TRBV5-1,TRBJ2-1
TGTGCCAGCAGTCCTAAGGGTGATTCCTTCTATGGCTACACCTTC,CASSPKGDSFYGYTF,.,.,TRBV6-5,TRBJ1-2
TGTGCCAGCAGCCCGTGGCTCCAAGAGACCCAGTACTTC,CASSPWLQETQYF,.,few,TRBV7-8,TRBJ2-5